This T cell receptor (beta chain) was sequenced in a study of T cell responses to AZD1222 COVID-19 vaccine. General observations from the study: Of spike-specific TCRs, nearly half reportedly target regions left unmutated in variants. Baseline seropositivity occurred in only 5 to 7 AZD1222 recipients.

To note about this clone: Its antigen remains unidentified.

V gave up 4 bases and J gave up 4 bases, with 23 bases separating them. Germline V CDR1 and CDR2: SGHRS, YFSETQ. The CDR3 extends over 17 amino acids. Generated by immunoSEQ multiplex PCR, the TCRdb table keeps only in-frame clones and is missing some. The sample lists approximately 70,000 clones, around 83% occurring once. Sequences were derived from peripheral blood, sampled on day 0 of AZD1222 vaccination. The V call is TRBV5-1, the J call TRBJ2-5, with D tentatively TRBD2 (5 bases). This clonotype originated in an adult in good health. CDR3 in DNA: TGCGCCAGCAGCCCTAGCTTAACCATAGCCTCGCGAGAGACCCAGTACTTC. Residues: CASSPSLTIASRETQYF.